The T cell receptor beta chain described here comes from a study of blood T cell repertoires in COVID-19. The wider study: Acute-phase and convalescent COVID-19 samples originated in the United States, Italy and Spain. Sources were T cells, B-cell-depleted T cells, or PBMCs; the material itself was cDNA or gDNA.

In the source study's methods: Nucleated cell counts were estimated from reference gene primer amplification. Sequencing used immunoSEQ multiplex PCR; TCRdb keeps in-frame clones, though not all of them. V and J calls and clone size are given by that table; D and trimming were obtained from the DNA. Here the sample spans tens of thousands of clones, 70% to 90% being singletons. Trimming took 10 bases from V and 5 from J; bases not matched to a gene: 10. Germline V gene sequence: CDR1 ENHRY, CDR2 SYGVKD. The CDR3 totals 14 residues. J is TRBJ1-2 and V is TRBV10-3; TRBD1 matches 10 bases. The source is a woman in her fifties or sixties with acute or convalescent COVID-19. The sequencing sample was made of peripheral blood. CDR3 protein: CATRTPGQGYGYTF. Here the CDR3 DNA reads TGTGCCACGAGGACTCCGGGACAGGGGTATGGCTACACCTTC.